A selection of T cell receptor beta chains follows, all from one sample in a study of T cells in Graves' hyperthyroidism and ophthalmopathy. Via MiXCR, TCRdb re-called the multiplex PCR reads, giving one row per CDR3 protein. Among over 90,000 distinct CDR3 sequences listed, around 50% were seen once. The sample consisted of blood. The receptors derive from a man aged 40-49 years with Graves' hyperthyroidism. The CDR3 runs from the conserved cysteine through the conserved F or W. Each record gives: D gene, V gene, J gene, clone size, CDR3 DNA, CDR3 protein. D genes are given only for firm matches. Where a row states a size, it is once, few, many or the class of an expanded clone; other rows omit it.

D gene: TRBD2; V gene: TRBV20-1; J gene: TRBJ2-7; clone size: .; CDR3 DNA: TGCAGTGCTAGAGGGACTAGCGGGTGGAACTCCTACGAGCAGTACTTC; CDR3 protein: CSARGTSGWNSYEQYF
D gene: TRBD1; V gene: TRBV24-1; J gene: TRBJ2-1; clone size: .; CDR3 DNA: TGTGCCACCAGTGATGCATCCGGGACAGGGGGCTACAATGAGCAGTTCTTC; CDR3 protein: CATSDASGTGGYNEQFF
D gene: .; V gene: TRBV25-1; J gene: TRBJ2-2; clone size: many; CDR3 DNA: TGTGCCAGCAGGACGGGGGTCACCGGGGAGCTGTTTTTT; CDR3 protein: CASRTGVTGELFF
D gene: .; V gene: TRBV6-6; J gene: TRBJ2-1; clone size: many; CDR3 DNA: TGTGCCAGCAGTTCGTCCCGGGACGCTCGGACTACAGGTGAGCAGTTCTTC; CDR3 protein: CASSSSRDARTTGEQFF
D gene: .; V gene: TRBV9; J gene: TRBJ2-1; clone size: many; CDR3 DNA: TGTGCCAGCAGCGTAGAGGGTCAGGACAATGAGCAGTTCTTC; CDR3 protein: CASSVEGQDNEQFF
D gene: TRBD1; V gene: TRBV5-1; J gene: TRBJ2-7; clone size: .; CDR3 DNA: TGCGCCAGCAGCCTTGGGACAGAGAACGAGCAGTACTTC; CDR3 protein: CASSLGTENEQYF
D gene: TRBD1; V gene: TRBV20-1; J gene: TRBJ1-2; clone size: many; CDR3 DNA: TGCAGTGCTAGATTGACAGGGGGCGCCGGCTATGGCTACACCTTC; CDR3 protein: CSARLTGGAGYGYTF
D gene: .; V gene: TRBV15; J gene: TRBJ2-3; clone size: many; CDR3 DNA: TGTGCCACCAGCAGAGAGGGTCCTCCCCAGTATTTT; CDR3 protein: CATSREGPPQYF
D gene: .; V gene: TRBV20-1; J gene: TRBJ1-2; clone size: many; CDR3 DNA: TGCAGTGCGGTACAGAAATATGGCTACACCTTC; CDR3 protein: CSAVQKYGYTF
D gene: TRBD1; V gene: TRBV2; J gene: TRBJ1-3; clone size: many; CDR3 DNA: TGTGCCGGAACCGGGACAGGGGGCGCGGTTGGAAACACCATATATTTT; CDR3 protein: CAGTGTGGAVGNTIYF
D gene: TRBD2; V gene: TRBV5-1; J gene: TRBJ2-2; clone size: many; CDR3 DNA: TGCGCCAGCAGCCACCCCAGCGGGACCAACACCGGGGAGCTGTTTTTT; CDR3 protein: CASSHPSGTNTGELFF
D gene: .; V gene: TRBV9; J gene: TRBJ2-2; clone size: .; CDR3 DNA: TGTGCCAGCAGCGCAGACGTGCGGGTGACTGGGGAGCTGTTTTTT; CDR3 protein: CASSADVRVTGELFF
D gene: .; V gene: TRBV6-5; J gene: TRBJ2-3; clone size: .; CDR3 DNA: TGTGCCAGCAGTACCCGGGCCTCCACAGATACGCAGTATTTT; CDR3 protein: CASSTRASTDTQYF
D gene: TRBD1; V gene: TRBV10-3; J gene: TRBJ1-1; clone size: .; CDR3 DNA: TGTGCCATCAGGAGGGACAGAATGAACACTGAAGCTTTCTTT; CDR3 protein: CAIRRDRMNTEAFF
D gene: .; V gene: TRBV2; J gene: TRBJ2-1; clone size: .; CDR3 DNA: TGTGCCAGCAGTGATAGGAATGAGCAGTTCTTC; CDR3 protein: CASSDRNEQFF
D gene: .; V gene: TRBV29-1; J gene: TRBJ2-1; clone size: many; CDR3 DNA: TGCAGCGTACGGCGGGACCTAAATCCTTACAATGAGCAGTTCTTC; CDR3 protein: CSVRRDLNPYNEQFF
D gene: .; V gene: TRBV20-1; J gene: TRBJ1-2; clone size: .; CDR3 DNA: TGCAGTGCTAGAGGAAGCGGGGGGTTCAGCTACACCTTC; CDR3 protein: CSARGSGGFSYTF
D gene: .; V gene: TRBV6-1; J gene: TRBJ1-2; clone size: many; CDR3 DNA: TGTGCCAGCAGTCCATCAGCGATCTATGGCTACACCTTC; CDR3 protein: CASSPSAIYGYTF
D gene: TRBD2; V gene: TRBV29-1; J gene: TRBJ2-1; clone size: medium-sized; CDR3 DNA: TGCAGCGTTGTGGGCGGGAGGGGGATGGATGAGCAGTTCTTC; CDR3 protein: CSVVGGRGMDEQFF
D gene: TRBD1; V gene: TRBV7-3; J gene: TRBJ1-3; clone size: .; CDR3 DNA: TGTGCCAGCAGCCCGGGAGGACAGGGAGGCACCATATATTTT; CDR3 protein: CASSPGGQGGTIYF
D gene: TRBD2; V gene: TRBV15; J gene: TRBJ2-7; clone size: .; CDR3 DNA: TGTGCCACCAGCAGAGGGACTAGCGTCTCCTACGAGCAGTACTTC; CDR3 protein: CATSRGTSVSYEQYF
D gene: .; V gene: TRBV3-1; J gene: TRBJ1-1; clone size: few; CDR3 DNA: TGTGCCAGCAGCCAAGGTAGTGGGAACACTGAAGCTTTCTTT; CDR3 protein: CASSQGSGNTEAFF
D gene: TRBD1; V gene: TRBV25-1; J gene: TRBJ1-3; clone size: medium-sized; CDR3 DNA: TGTGCCAGCAGTGCCCGCGGACAGGGCTCTGGAAACACCATATATTTT; CDR3 protein: CASSARGQGSGNTIYF
D gene: TRBD2; V gene: TRBV10-1; J gene: TRBJ2-1; clone size: many; CDR3 DNA: TGCGCCATCTTTAGCGGGAGAAGCTACAATGAGCAGTTCTTC; CDR3 protein: CAIFSGRSYNEQFF